The 20 T cell receptor beta chains listed next were all sequenced from one sample in a study of T cells in Graves' hyperthyroidism and ophthalmopathy. Amplification of TCR beta CDR3 regions used RNA as the template. RT-PCR in the first round (using the HTBI primer set) targeted the TCR CDR3. TCRdb reanalysed the multiplex PCR reads using MiXCR and keeps one entry per CDR3 protein. The table lists approximately 600,000 distinct CDR3 sequences, less than 25% of them singletons, with about 35% in the top ten. Input material: blood. These receptors came from a man aged 25-45 years with Graves' ophthalmopathy.

The chain uses TRBV5-6 and TRBJ2-1; no definite D call. Trimming removed 1 base from V and 14 bases from J, with 13 bases in between. The CDR3 extends over 12 amino acids. The germline gives CDR1 SGHDT, CDR2 YYEEEE. CDR3 nucleotide sequence: TGTGCCAGCAGCTTGAACGGAGTTCTGGAGTTCTTC. The encoded protein is CASSLNGVLEFF.

In this sample, this clonotype turned up many times. The V and J genes are TRBV2 and TRBJ2-1; TRBD2 matches 8 bases. CDR3 length equals 14 residues. Germline V CDR1 and CDR2: SNHLY, FYNNEI. V lost 0 bases, J lost 9 bases, and 4 bases stayed unmatched. CDR3 amino acids: CASSEALAGGEQFF. DNA for the CDR3: TGTGCCAGCAGTGAAGCGCTTGCGGGGGGTGAGCAGTTCTTC.

The genes are TRBV15 and TRBJ1-1; unclear D gene. CDR3 size: 13 residues. The V gene's germline CDR1 is LNHNV and CDR2 YYDKDF (reference sequence). The V and J ends lost 1 base and 4 bases respectively, with 7 bases between them. CDR3 sequence: CATSRVSGTEAFF. The DNA for the CDR3 is TGTGCCACCAGCAGAGTAAGCGGCACTGAAGCTTTCTTT. Based on the CDR3 plus reference TRBV15 and TRBJ1-1, the full variable domain is DAMVIQNPRYQVTQFGKPVTLSCSQTLNHNVMYWYQQKSSQAPKLLFHYYDKDFNNEADTPDNFQSRRPNTSFCFLDIRSPGLGDTAMYLCATSRVSGTEAFFGQGTRLTVV.

The chain employs TRBV6-5 and TRBJ1-4; maybe TRBD1 (5 bases). With 0 bases removed from V and 3 bases from J, the gap between germline ends came to 11 bases. The CDR3 totals 16 residues. Germline CDR1 MNHEY, CDR2 SVGAGI. As DNA, the CDR3 is TGTGCCAGCAGTTACTCTCGGGGGTCCTCTAATGAAAAACTGTTTTTT. This sequence encodes CASSYSRGSSNEKLFF.

In this sample, this clonotype turned up many times. The chain recombines TRBV11-2 with TRBJ2-1; 10 bases agree with TRBD2. CDR1 is SGHAT, CDR2 FQNNGV, per germline. The CDR3 has 17 amino acids. V lost 3 bases, J lost 4 bases, and 9 bases stayed unmatched. DNA for the CDR3: TGTGCCAGCAGCTTGGGGCGGACTAGCGGTGGTTACAATGAGCAGTTCTTC. Translation: CASSLGRTSGGYNEQFF.

The rearrangement uses TRBV5-4 and TRBJ2-1; 9 nucleotides agree with TRBD1. Trimming at V came to 5 bases and at J to 10 bases, leaving 13 bases not matched to a gene. The CDR3 is made up of 15 amino acids. Germline V gives CDR1 SGHNT, CDR2 YYREEE (reference sequence). CDR3 nucleotide sequence: TGTGCCAGCAGTCCTCGGGACAGGGTCGTCGCCGAGCAGTTCTTC. It yields the protein CASSPRDRVVAEQFF.

This clonotype has only a few counts. The CDR3 bases are TGTGCCAGCAGCTCGGATATGGAGGGAAACACCATATATTTT. Amino acid sequence: CASSSDMEGNTIYF. The chain links TRBV5-6 to TRBJ1-3; D is ambiguous. The CDR3 runs 14 residues. Germline CDR1 SGHDT, CDR2 YYEEEE. V gave up 3 bases and J gave up 4 bases, with 11 bases separating them.

The chain carries TRBV7-9 and TRBJ2-7; 10 bases are shared with TRBD2. J lost 4 bases, V lost 4 bases, and 10 bases had no gene match. CDR3 length equals 16 residues. The germline CDR1 and CDR2 sequences are SEHNR and FQNEAQ (reference sequence). The CDR3 sequence: CASSSPSGSGGYEQYF. CDR3 DNA sequence: TGTGCCAGCAGCTCTCCTAGCGGGAGTGGGGGGTACGAGCAGTACTTC.

The chain has TRBV6-1 and TRBJ2-7, with 13 nucleotides matching TRBD2. The J segment lost 2 bases and the V segment lost 10 bases, leaving 11 bases of the junction unmatched. The CDR3 loop spans 16 amino acids. Germline V gene sequence: CDR1 MNHNS, CDR2 SASEGT. CDR3 nucleotides: TGTGCCACAGGAAGGGCCGGGACTAGCGGGACCTACGAGCAGTACTTC. The encoded protein is CATGRAGTSGTYEQYF.

The table lists this clonotype with many counts. The chain recombines TRBV11-2 with TRBJ2-5; D gene unclear. V shed 5 bases and J shed 4 bases, with 14 bases lying between them. Germline CDR1 reads SGHAT; CDR2 reads FQNNGV. The CDR3 sequence is 14 residues long. CDR3 DNA sequence: TGTGCCAGCAGCGGGCTTCGTCCTCTAGAGACCCAGTACTTC. Translated: CASSGLRPLETQYF.

This clonotype was observed a few times. This sequence joins TRBV30 and TRBJ2-3; 9 bases match TRBD2. There are 14 residues in the CDR3. V lost 2 bases to trimming and J lost 2 bases; unmatched junction nucleotides: 2. Germline V gene lookup returns CDR1 GTSNPN and CDR2 SVGIG (reference sequence). The CDR3, as DNA: TGTGCCTGGAGTCGCGGGAGGGTCACAGATACGCAGTATTTT. This encodes CAWSRGRVTDTQYF.

This sequence joins TRBV7-2 and TRBJ2-7; maybe TRBD1 (5 bases). Germline CDR1 is SGHTA and CDR2 is FQGNSA. The CDR3 totals 14 residues. Trimming took 5 bases from V and 4 from J, leaving 15 bases between them. The CDR3 loop reads CASSLHQGQYEQYF. CDR3 nucleotide sequence: TGTGCCAGCAGCCTTCATCAGGGCCAGTACGAGCAGTACTTC.

The rearrangement uses TRBV12-3 or TRBV12-4 and TRBJ2-1; TRBD2 aligns across 8 bases. The CDR3 loop spans 14 amino acids. J lost 8 bases, V lost 4 bases, and 7 bases had no gene match. DNA of the CDR3: TGTGCCAGCAGTTACAGCGGGAGTACCGATGAGCAGTTCTTC. Its translation is CASSYSGSTDEQFF.

This clonotype came up a few times. J is TRBJ1-1 and V is TRBV27; 8 positions match TRBD1. This CDR3 spans 16 amino acids. In germline, CDR1 is MNHEY, CDR2 SMNVEV (reference sequence). The junction had 8 bases not matched to a gene; V was cut back by 2 bases and J by 3 bases. CDR3 sequence (DNA): TGTGCCAGCAGTTTAAGACAGGGGAGGGAGGACACTGAAGCTTTCTTT. Protein product: CASSLRQGREDTEAFF.

This clonotype has a count of ten or more. This chain links TRBV30 with TRBJ2-7, with D tentatively TRBD1 (6 bases). The V gene's germline CDR1 is GTSNPN and CDR2 SVGIG (reference sequence). Trimming shortened V by 2 bases and J by 3 bases, and 20 bases separated the two germline ends. This CDR3 has 16 amino acids. CDR3 DNA: TGTGCCTGGAGTTCCCCGTACGACGGACAGCACTACGAGCAGTACTTC. It is translated as CAWSSPYDGQHYEQYF. The full variable domain, in which reference TRBV30 and TRBJ2-7 provide the parts outside the CDR3, is SQTIHQWPATLVQPVGSPLSLECTVEGTSNPNLYWYRQAAGRGLQLLFYSVGIGQISSEVPQNLSASRPQDRQFILSSKKLLLSDSGFYLCAWSSPYDGQHYEQYFGPGTRLTVT.

This clonotype was seen only a few times. J is TRBJ2-7 and V is TRBV20-1; a weak D match, TRBD2 (10 bases). The CDR3 loop spans 17 amino acids. Per the germline V gene, CDR1 is DFQATT and CDR2 is SNEGSKA (reference sequence). V gave up 6 bases and J gave up 4 bases, with 28 bases separating them. DNA for the CDR3: TGCAGTGCCGTTGGGGACAGGGTAACTAGCGGGACGTACGAGCAGTACTTC. Translation gives CSAVGDRVTSGTYEQYF.

This clonotype was recorded a few times. The gene calls are TRBV20-1 and TRBJ2-3; D is perhaps TRBD1 (5 bases). Germline V gene lookup returns CDR1 DFQATT and CDR2 SNEGSKA (reference sequence). Trimming stripped 0 bases from V and 2 bases from J, with 15 bases between. The CDR3 sequence is 16 residues long. The CDR3 coding sequence is TGCAGTGCTAGAGATCGTGGCAGGGTAAACACAGATACGCAGTATTTT. Its protein is CSARDRGRVNTDTQYF.

In its sample, this clonotype was seen a few times. The genes are TRBV15 and TRBJ2-1; no firm D call. Germline CDR1 and CDR2: LNHNV and YYDKDF (reference sequence). This CDR3 spans 16 amino acids. V lost 0 bases to trimming and J lost 5 bases, with 14 bases between them. The CDR3 region has the DNA TGTGCCACCAGCAGAGATTTATCTGCTCTGAACAATGAGCAGTTCTTC. The encoded protein is CATSRDLSALNNEQFF.

V usage is TRBV5-1 and J usage is TRBJ2-2; unclear D gene. Trimming removed 1 base at V and 3 bases at J, with 10 bases between. This CDR3 region has 15 residues. The germline V gene encodes CDR1 SGHRS and CDR2 YFSETQ. CDR3 sequence (DNA): TGCGCCAGCAGCTTGCGGCTACCTGACACCGGGGAGCTGTTTTTT. Translating it yields CASSLRLPDTGELFF.

This CDR3 reads CASSRGTSGVQETQYF. CDR3 nucleotides: TGCGCCAGCAGCCGAGGGACTAGCGGAGTCCAAGAGACCCAGTACTTC. V and J are TRBV5-1 and TRBJ2-5; 11 positions match TRBD2. The CDR3 runs to 16 residues. With V trimmed by 4 bases and J by 1 base, 6 bases remained unmatched. Per germline, CDR1 SGHRS and CDR2 YFSETQ.